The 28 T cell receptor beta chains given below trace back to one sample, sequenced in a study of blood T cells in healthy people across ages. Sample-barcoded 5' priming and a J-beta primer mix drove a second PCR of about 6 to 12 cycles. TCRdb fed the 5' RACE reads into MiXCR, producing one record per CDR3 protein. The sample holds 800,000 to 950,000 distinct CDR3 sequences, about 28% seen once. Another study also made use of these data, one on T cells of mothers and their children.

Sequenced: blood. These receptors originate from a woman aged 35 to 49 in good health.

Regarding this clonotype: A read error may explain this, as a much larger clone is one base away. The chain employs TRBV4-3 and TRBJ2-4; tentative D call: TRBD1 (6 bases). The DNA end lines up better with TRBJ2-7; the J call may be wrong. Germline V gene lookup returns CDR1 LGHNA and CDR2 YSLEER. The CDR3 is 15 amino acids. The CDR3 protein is CASSQGARGPCEQYF. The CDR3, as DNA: TGCGCCAGCAGCCAAGGGGCCAGGGGACCCTGCGAGCAGTACTTC.

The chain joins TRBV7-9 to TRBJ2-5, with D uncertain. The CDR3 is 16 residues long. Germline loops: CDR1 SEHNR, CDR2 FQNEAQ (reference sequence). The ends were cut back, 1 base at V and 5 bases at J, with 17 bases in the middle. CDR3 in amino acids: CASSLGDRTRWETQYF. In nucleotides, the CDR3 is TGTGCCAGCAGCTTAGGGGATCGAACGAGGTGGGAGACCCAGTACTTC.

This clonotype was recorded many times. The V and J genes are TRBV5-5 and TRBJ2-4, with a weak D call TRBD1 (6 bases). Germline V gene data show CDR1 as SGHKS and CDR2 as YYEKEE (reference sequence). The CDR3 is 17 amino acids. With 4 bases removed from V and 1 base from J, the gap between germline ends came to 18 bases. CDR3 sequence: CASSGGQTHGAKNIQYF. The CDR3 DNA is TGTGCCAGCAGCGGCGGACAGACCCATGGCGCCAAAAACATTCAGTACTTC.

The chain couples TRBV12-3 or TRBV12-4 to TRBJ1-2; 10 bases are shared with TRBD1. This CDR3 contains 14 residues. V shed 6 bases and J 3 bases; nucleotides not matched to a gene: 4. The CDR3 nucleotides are TGTGCCAGCAGAGGGACAGGGGCTCACTATGGCTACACCTTC. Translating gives CASRGTGAHYGYTF.

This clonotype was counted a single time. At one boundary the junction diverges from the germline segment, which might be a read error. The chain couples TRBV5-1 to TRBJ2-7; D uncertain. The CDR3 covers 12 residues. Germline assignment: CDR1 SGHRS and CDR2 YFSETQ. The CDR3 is CASSRPSYAQYF. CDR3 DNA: TGCGCCAGCTCTCGTCCTTCCTACGCGCAGTACTTC.

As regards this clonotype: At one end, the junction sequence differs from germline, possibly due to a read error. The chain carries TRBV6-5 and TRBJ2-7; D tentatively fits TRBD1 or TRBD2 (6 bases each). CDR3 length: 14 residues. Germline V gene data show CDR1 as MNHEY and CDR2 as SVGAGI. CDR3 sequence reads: CASSYGGPEYGQYF. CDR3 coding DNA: TGTGCCAGCAGTTACGGGGGGCCAGAATACGGGCAGTACTTC.

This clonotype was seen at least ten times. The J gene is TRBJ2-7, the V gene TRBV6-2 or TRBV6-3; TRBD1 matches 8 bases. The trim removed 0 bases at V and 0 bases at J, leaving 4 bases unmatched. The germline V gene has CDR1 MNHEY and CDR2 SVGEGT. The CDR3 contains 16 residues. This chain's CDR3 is CASSYSWDRLSYEQYF. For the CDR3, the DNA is TGTGCCAGCAGTTACTCGTGGGACAGGCTCTCCTACGAGCAGTACTTC.

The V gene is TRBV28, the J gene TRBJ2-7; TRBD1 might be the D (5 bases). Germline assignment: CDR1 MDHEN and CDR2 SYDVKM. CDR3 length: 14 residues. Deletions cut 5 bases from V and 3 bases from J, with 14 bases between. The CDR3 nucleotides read TGTGCCAGCAGTCCCCCCATCGGACACTACGAGCAGTACTTC. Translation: CASSPPIGHYEQYF. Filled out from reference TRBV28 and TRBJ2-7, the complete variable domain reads DVKVTQSSRYLVKRTGEKVFLECVQDMDHENMFWYRQDPGLGLRLIYFSYDVKMKEKGDIPEGYSVSREKKERFSLILESASTNQTSMYLCASSPPIGHYEQYFGPGTRLTVT.

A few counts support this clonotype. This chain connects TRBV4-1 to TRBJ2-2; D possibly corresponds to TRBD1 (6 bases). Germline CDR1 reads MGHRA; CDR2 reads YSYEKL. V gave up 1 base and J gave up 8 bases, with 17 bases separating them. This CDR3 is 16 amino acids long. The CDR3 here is CASSQAVTRGRGELFF. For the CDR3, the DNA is TGCGCCAGCAGCCAAGCGGTAACCAGGGGACGAGGGGAGCTGTTTTTT.

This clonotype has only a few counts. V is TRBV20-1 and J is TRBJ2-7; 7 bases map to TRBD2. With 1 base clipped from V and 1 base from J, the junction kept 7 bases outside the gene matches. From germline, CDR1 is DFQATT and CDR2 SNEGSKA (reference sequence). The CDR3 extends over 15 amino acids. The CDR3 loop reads CSARAGGLLSYEQYF. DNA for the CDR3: TGCAGTGCTAGAGCGGGGGGTCTCCTTTCCTACGAGCAGTACTTC.

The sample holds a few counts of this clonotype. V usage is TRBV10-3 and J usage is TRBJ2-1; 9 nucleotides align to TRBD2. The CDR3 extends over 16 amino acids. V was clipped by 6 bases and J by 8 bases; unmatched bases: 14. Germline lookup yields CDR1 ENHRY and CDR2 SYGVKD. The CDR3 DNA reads TGTGCCATCAGGGATATAGGGCGGGGGGGCTCGGATGAGCAGTTCTTC. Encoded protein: CAIRDIGRGGSDEQFF.

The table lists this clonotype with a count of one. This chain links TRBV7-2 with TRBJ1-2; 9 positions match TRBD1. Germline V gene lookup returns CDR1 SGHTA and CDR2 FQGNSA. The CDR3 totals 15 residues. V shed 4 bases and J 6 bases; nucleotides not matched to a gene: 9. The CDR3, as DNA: TGTGCCAGCAGCTCTCGGACAGGGGCCAAGGATGGCTACACCTTC. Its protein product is CASSSRTGAKDGYTF.

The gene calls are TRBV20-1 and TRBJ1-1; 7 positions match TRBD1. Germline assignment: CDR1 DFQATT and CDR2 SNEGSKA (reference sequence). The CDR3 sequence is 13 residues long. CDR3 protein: CSGTERMNTEAFF. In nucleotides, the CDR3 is TGCAGCGGGACAGAGCGCATGAACACTGAAGCTTTCTTT.

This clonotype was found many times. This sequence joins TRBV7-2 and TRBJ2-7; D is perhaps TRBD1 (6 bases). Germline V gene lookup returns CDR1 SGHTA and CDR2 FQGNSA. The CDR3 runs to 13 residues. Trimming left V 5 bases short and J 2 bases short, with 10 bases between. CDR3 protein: CASSAGQTYEQYF. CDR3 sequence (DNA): TGTGCCAGCAGCGCAGGACAGACCTACGAGCAGTACTTC.

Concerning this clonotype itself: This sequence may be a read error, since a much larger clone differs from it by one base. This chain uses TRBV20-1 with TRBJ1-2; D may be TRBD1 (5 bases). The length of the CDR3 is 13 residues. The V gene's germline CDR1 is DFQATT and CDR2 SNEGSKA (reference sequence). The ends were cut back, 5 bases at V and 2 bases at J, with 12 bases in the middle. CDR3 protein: CSAGGRVNYGYTF. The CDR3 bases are TGCAGTGCTGGGGGTCGGGTAAACTATGGCTACACCTTC.

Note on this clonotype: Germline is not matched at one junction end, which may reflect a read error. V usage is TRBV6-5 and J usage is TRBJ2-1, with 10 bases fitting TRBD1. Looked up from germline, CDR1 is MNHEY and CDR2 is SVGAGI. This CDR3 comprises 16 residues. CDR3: CASSPRQGAGYNEHFF. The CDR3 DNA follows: TGTGCCAGCTCACCCCGACAGGGGGCGGGGTACAATGAGCATTTCTTC.

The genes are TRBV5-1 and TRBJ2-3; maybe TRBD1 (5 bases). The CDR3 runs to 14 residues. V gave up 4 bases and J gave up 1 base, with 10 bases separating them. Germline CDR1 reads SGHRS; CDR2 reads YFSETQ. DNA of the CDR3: TGCGCCAGCAGCCCAGGGTATGGCACAGATACGCAGTATTTT. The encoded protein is CASSPGYGTDTQYF.

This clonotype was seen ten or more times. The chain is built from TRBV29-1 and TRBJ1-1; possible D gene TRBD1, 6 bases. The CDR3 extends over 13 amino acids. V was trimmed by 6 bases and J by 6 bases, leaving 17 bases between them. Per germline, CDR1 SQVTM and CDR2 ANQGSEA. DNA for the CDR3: TGCAGCGTCCTTGGTACAGGGCTCGCTGAAGCTTTCTTT. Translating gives CSVLGTGLAEAFF. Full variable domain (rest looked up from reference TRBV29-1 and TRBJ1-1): SAVISQKPSRDICQRGTSLTIQCQVDSQVTMMFWYRQQPGQSLTLIATANQGSEATYESGFVIDKFPISRPNLTFSTLTVSNMSPEDSSIYLCSVLGTGLAEAFFGQGTRLTVV.

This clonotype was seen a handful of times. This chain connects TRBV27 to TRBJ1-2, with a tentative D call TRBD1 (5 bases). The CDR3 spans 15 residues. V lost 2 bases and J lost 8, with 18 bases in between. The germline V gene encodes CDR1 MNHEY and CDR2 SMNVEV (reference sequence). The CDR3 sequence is CASSLVLGGVYGYTF. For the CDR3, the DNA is TGTGCCAGCAGTTTAGTCCTTGGGGGGGTCTACGGCTACACCTTC.

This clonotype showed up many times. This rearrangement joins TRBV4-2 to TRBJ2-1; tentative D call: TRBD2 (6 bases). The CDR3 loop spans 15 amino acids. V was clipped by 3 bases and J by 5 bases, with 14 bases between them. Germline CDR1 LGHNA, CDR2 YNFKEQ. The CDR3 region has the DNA TGTGCCAGCAGCCAGTCGGGGGTAGTGAACAATGAGCAGTTCTTC. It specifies CASSQSGVVNNEQFF.

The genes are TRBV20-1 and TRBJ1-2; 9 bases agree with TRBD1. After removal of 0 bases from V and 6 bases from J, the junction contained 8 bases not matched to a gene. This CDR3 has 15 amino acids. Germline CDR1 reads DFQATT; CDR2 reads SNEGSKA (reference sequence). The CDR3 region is CSAREEGQGRDGYTF. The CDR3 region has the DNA TGCAGTGCTAGAGAAGAAGGACAGGGGAGGGATGGCTACACCTTC.

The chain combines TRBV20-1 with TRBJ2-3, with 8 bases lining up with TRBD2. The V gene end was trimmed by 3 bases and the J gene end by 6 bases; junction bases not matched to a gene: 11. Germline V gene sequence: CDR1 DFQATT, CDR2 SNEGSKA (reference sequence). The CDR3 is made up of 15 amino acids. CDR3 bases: TGCAGTGCTAGTTATAGCGGGGCCTTTCCTGATACGCAGTATTTT. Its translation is CSASYSGAFPDTQYF.

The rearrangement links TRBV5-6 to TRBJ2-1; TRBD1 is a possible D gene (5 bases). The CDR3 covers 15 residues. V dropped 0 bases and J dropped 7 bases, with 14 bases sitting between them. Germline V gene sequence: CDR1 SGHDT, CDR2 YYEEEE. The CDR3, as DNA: TGTGCCAGCAGCTTGGTCAGGGTGGCGAATAATGAGCAGTTCTTC. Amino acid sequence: CASSLVRVANNEQFF.

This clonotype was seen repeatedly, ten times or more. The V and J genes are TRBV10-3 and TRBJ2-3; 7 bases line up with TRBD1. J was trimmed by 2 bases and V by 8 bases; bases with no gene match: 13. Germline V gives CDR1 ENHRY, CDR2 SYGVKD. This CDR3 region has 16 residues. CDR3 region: CAIGSGTVGLTDTQYF. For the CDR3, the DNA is TGTGCCATCGGGTCTGGGACAGTGGGTCTCACAGATACGCAGTATTTT.

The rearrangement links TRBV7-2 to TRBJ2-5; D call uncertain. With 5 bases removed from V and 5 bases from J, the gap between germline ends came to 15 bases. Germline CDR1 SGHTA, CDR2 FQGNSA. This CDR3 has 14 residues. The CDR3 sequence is CASSKGSLKETQYF. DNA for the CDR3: TGTGCCAGCAGCAAGGGTAGTCTGAAGGAGACCCAGTACTTC.

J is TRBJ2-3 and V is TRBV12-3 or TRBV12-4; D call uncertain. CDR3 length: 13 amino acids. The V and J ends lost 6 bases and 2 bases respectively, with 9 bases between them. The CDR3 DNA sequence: TGTGCCAGCAGAAGTAACAACACAGATACGCAGTATTTT. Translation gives CASRSNNTDTQYF.

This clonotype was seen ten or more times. CDR3 sequence (DNA): TGCGCCAGCAGCTATTGGATTCGGGAACAGGGGACAGTAGCCAAAAACATTCAGTACTTC. This codes for CASSYWIREQGTVAKNIQYF. The V call is TRBV5-1, the J call TRBJ2-4; 7 bases match TRBD1. Germline CDR1 reads SGHRS; CDR2 reads YFSETQ. The CDR3 consists of 20 residues. The junction had 18 bases not matched to a gene; V was cut back by 3 bases and J by 0 bases.

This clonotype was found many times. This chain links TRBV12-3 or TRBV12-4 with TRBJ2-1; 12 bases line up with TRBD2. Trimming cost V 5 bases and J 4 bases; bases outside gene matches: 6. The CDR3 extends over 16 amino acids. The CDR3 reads CASSPRTSGTYNEQFF. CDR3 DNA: TGTGCCAGCAGTCCCCGGACTAGCGGGACATACAATGAGCAGTTCTTC.